This passage covers 4 T cell receptor beta chains from one sample sequenced in a study of cytomegalovirus exposure and HLA in healthy donors. Primers: 60 Vbeta forward and 13 Jbeta reverse. Assay used: immunoSEQ multiplex PCR; TCRdb lists only in-frame clones, some missing. Among some 120,000 clones listed, about 80% were seen once. Sequenced: PBMCs. Receptor source: a woman aged 45-65 years in good health and CMV-seropositive.

This clone was recorded only once. The chain carries TRBV5-1 and TRBJ1-1; D unclear. CDR1 and CDR2 (germline): SGHRS, YFSETQ. The CDR3 spans 14 residues. Trimming shortened V by 0 bases and J by 0 bases, and 6 bases separated the two germline ends. The CDR3 loop is CASSLGPMNTEAFF. Here the CDR3 DNA reads TGCGCCAGCAGCTTGGGTCCTATGAACACTGAAGCTTTCTTT.

This clone was seen only once. The chain couples TRBV6-5 to TRBJ2-3, with a tentative D call TRBD2 (7 bases). Trimming left V 7 bases short and J 0 bases short, with 14 bases between. The CDR3 runs 15 residues. In germline, CDR1 is MNHEY, CDR2 SVGAGI. In DNA form, the CDR3 reads TGTGCCAGCACCAATGGGGGGGCTAGCACAGATACGCAGTATTTT. It translates to CASTNGGASTDTQYF.

In its sample, this clone was seen a few times. V is TRBV6-1 and J is TRBJ1-1; 11 nucleotides agree with TRBD1. CDR3 size: 13 residues. The V segment lost 6 bases and the J segment 4 bases; nucleotides outside the gene matches: 1. Germline CDR1 reads MNHNS; CDR2 reads SASEGT. The CDR3 reads CASRDRGPTEAFF. The CDR3 region has the DNA TGTGCCAGCAGGGACAGGGGGCCCACTGAAGCTTTCTTT.

The V gene is TRBV10-3, the J gene TRBJ1-1; TRBD1 is a possible D gene (5 bases). V was trimmed by 10 bases and J by 3 bases, leaving 15 bases between them. Germline CDR1 is ENHRY and CDR2 is SYGVKD. CDR3 length: 13 residues. Written as DNA, the CDR3 is TGTGCCACCGCAGGGTCACGGGACACTGAAGCTTTCTTT. Translating it yields CATAGSRDTEAFF.